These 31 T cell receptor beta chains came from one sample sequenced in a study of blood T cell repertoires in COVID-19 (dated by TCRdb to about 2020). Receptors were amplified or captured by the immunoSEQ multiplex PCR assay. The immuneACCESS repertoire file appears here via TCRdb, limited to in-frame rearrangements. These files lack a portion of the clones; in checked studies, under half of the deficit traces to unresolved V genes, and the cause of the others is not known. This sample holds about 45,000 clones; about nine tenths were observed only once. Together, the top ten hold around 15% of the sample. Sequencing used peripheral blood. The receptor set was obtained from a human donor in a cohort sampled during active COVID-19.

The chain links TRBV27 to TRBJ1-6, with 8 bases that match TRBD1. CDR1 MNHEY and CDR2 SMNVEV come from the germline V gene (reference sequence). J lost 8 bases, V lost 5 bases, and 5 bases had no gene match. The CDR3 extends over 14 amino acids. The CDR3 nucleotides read TGTGCCAGCAGTACGGGACAGGAGCATTCACCCCTCCACTTT. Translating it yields CASSTGQEHSPLHF.

This CDR3 is CASTLGAGGLETQYF. The CDR3 DNA is TGTGCCAGCACCCTGGGGGCGGGGGGCCTTGAGACCCAGTACTTC. The chain has TRBV2 and TRBJ2-5; TRBD2 agrees at 8 bases. The V segment lost 7 bases and the J segment 5 bases; nucleotides outside the gene matches: 12. The CDR3 length is 15 residues. CDR1 SNHLY and CDR2 FYNNEI come from the germline V gene.

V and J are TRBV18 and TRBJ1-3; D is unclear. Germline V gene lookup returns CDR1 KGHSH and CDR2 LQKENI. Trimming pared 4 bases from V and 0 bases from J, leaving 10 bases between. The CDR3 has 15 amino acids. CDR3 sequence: CASSRNSLSGNTIYF. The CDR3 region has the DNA TGTGCCAGCTCACGTAACTCACTCTCTGGAAACACCATATATTTT.

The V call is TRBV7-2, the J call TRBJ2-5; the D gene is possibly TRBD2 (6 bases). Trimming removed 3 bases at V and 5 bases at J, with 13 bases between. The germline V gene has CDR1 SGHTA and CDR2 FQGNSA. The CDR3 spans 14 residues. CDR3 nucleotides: TGTGCCAGCAGCTTCTCTCGGGGGAGGGAGACCCAGTACTTC. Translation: CASSFSRGRETQYF.

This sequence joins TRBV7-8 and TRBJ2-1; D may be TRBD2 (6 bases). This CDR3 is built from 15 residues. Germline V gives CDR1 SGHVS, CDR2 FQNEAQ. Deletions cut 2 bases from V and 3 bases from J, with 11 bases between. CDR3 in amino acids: CASSLSGGNYNEQFF. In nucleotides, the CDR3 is TGTGCCAGCAGCTTATCCGGGGGTAACTACAATGAGCAGTTCTTC.

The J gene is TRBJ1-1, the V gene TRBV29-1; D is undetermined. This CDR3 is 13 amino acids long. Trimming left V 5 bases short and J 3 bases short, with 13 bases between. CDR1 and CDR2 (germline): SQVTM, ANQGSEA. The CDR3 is CSVLNNADTEAFF. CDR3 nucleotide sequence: TGCAGCGTTCTAAACAACGCGGACACTGAAGCTTTCTTT.

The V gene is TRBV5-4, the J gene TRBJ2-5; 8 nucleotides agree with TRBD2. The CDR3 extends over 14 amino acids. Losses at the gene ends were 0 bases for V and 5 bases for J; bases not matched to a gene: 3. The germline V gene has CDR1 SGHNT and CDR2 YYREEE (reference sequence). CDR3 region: CASSLGAGAETQYF. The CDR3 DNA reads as TGTGCCAGCAGCTTGGGAGCGGGGGCTGAGACCCAGTACTTC.

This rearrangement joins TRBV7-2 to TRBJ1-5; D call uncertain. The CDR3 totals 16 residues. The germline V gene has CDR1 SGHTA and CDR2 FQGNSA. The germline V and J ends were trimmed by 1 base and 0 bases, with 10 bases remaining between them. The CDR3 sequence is CASSLVASYSNQPQHF. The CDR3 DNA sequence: TGTGCCAGCAGCTTAGTCGCCAGTTATAGCAATCAGCCCCAGCATTTT.

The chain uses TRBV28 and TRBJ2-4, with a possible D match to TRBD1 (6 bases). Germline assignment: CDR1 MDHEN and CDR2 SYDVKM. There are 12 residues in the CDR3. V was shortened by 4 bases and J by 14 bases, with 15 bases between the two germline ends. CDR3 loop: CASSSQGFREYF. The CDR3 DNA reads TGTGCCAGCAGTTCACAGGGATTCCGGGAGTACTTC.

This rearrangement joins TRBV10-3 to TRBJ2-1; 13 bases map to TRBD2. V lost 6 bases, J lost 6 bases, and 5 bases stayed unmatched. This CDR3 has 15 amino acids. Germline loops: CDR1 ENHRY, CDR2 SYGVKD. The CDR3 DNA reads TGTGCCATCAGGAGGACTAGCGGGGGTAGCAATGAGCAGTTCTTC. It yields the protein CAIRRTSGGSNEQFF.

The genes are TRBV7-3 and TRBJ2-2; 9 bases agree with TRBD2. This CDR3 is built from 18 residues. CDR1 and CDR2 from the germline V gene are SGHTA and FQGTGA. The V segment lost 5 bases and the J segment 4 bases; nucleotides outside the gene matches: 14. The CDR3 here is CASSHRGAGGPGTGELFF. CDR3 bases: TGTGCCAGCAGCCATCGGGGAGCGGGGGGCCCGGGCACCGGGGAGCTGTTTTTT.

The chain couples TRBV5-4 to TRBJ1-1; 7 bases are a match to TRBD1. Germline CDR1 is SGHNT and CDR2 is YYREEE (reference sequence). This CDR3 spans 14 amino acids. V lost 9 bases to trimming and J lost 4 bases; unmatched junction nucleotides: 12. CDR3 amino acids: CATSSTGVATEAFF. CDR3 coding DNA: TGTGCCACTTCCTCCACAGGGGTGGCCACTGAAGCTTTCTTT.

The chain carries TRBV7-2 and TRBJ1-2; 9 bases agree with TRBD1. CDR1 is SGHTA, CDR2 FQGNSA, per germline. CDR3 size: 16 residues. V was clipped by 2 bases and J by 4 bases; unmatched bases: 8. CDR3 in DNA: TGTGCCAGCAGCTTACTCGCCACGACAGGGGGCTATGGCTACACCTTC. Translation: CASSLLATTGGYGYTF.

The CDR3 DNA reads as TGTGCCAGCAGTTACACTAGCGAGATTACCTACGAGCAGTACTTC. This encodes CASSYTSEITYEQYF. The chain has TRBV6-5 and TRBJ2-7; 7 nucleotides align to TRBD2. The germline V gene encodes CDR1 MNHEY and CDR2 SVGAGI. V gave up 2 bases and J gave up 2 bases; unmatched junction bases: 6. CDR3 length equals 15 residues.

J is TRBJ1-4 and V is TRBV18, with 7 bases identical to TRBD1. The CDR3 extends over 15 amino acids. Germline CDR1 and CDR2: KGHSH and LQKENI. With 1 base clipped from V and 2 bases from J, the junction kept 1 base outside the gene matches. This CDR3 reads CASSPQTGTNEKLFF. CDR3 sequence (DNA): TGTGCCAGCTCACCACAGACAGGGACTAATGAAAAACTGTTTTTT.

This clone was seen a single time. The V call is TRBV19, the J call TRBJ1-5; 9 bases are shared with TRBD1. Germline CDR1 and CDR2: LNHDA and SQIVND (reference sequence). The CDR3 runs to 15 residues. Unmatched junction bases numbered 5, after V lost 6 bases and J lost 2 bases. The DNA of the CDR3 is TGTGCCAGTAGCCTACAGGGGGCAGGCAATCAGCCCCAGCATTTT. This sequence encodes CASSLQGAGNQPQHF.

The CDR3 nucleotides are TGTGCCAGCTTTTCCGGGGGGGCCAGGTATGAGCAGTTCTTC. Translation gives CASFSGGARYEQFF. The chain recombines TRBV5-4 with TRBJ2-1, with TRBD2 matching over 8 bases. V was pared by 7 bases and J by 8 bases, with 11 bases of the junction left unmatched. Germline V gene data show CDR1 as SGHNT and CDR2 as YYREEE (reference sequence). The CDR3 has 14 residues.

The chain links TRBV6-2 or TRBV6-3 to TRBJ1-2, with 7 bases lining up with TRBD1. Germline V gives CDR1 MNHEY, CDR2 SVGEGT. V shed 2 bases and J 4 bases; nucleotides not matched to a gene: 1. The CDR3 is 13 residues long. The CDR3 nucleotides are TGTGCCAGCAGTTACCGGGACAGCTATGGCTACACCTTC. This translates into CASSYRDSYGYTF.

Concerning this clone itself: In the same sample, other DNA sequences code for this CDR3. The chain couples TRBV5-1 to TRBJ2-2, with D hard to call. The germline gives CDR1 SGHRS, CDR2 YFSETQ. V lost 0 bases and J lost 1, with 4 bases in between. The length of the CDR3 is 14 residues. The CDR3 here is CASSLGQNTGELFF. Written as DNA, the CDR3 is TGCGCCAGCAGCTTGGGACAGAACACCGGGGAGCTGTTTTTT.

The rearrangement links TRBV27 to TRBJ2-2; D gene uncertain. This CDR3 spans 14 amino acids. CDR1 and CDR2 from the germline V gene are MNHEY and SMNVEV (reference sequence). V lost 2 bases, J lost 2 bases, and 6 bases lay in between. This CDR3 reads CASSLGVNTGELFF. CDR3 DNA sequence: TGTGCCAGCAGTTTAGGAGTTAACACCGGGGAGCTGTTTTTT.

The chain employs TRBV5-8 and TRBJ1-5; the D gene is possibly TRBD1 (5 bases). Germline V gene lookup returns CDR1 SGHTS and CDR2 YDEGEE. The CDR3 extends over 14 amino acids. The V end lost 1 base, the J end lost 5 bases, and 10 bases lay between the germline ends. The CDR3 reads CASSLPGRDQPQHF. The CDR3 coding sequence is TGTGCCAGCAGCTTGCCAGGGAGGGATCAGCCCCAGCATTTT.

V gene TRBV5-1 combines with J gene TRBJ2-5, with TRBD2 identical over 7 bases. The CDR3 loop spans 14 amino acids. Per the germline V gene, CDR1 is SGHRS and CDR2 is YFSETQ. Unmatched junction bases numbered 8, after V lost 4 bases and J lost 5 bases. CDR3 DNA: TGCGCCAGCAGCCCGCGGGGGATTGGGGAGACCCAGTACTTC. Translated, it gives CASSPRGIGETQYF.

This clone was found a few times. This CDR3 is CSVGVDSALNYGYTF. In DNA form, the CDR3 reads TGCAGCGTTGGAGTGGACAGCGCCTTGAACTATGGCTACACCTTC. The V and J genes are TRBV29-1 and TRBJ1-2; weak D call: TRBD1 (6 bases). The length of the CDR3 is 15 residues. Looked up from germline, CDR1 is SQVTM and CDR2 is ANQGSEA. V lost 4 bases and J 2 bases, leaving 17 bases between the germline ends.

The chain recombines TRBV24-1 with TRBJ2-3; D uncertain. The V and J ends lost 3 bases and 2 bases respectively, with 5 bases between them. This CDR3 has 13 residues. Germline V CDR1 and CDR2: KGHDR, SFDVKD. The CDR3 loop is CATSDIYTDTQYF. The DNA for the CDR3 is TGTGCCACCAGTGATATTTACACAGATACGCAGTATTTT.

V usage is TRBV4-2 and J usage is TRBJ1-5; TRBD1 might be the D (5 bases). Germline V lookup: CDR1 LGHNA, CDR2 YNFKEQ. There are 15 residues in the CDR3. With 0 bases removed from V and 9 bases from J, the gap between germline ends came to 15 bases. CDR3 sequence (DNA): TGTGCCAGCAGCCAAGAGAAGGGGTTCGTTGGGCCCCAGCATTTT. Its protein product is CASSQEKGFVGPQHF.

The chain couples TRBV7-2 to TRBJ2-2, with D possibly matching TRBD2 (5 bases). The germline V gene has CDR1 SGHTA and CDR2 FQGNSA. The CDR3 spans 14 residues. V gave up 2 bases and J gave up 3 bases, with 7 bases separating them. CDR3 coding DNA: TGTGCCAGCAGCTTAACCGGGGACACCGGGGAGCTGTTTTTT. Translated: CASSLTGDTGELFF.

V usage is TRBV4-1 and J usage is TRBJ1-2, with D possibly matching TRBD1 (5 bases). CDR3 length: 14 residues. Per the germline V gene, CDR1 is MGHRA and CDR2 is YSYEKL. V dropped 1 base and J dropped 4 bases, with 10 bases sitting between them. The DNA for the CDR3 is TGCGCCAGCAGCCAAGCTGAACAGGCCTATGGCTACACCTTC. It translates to CASSQAEQAYGYTF.

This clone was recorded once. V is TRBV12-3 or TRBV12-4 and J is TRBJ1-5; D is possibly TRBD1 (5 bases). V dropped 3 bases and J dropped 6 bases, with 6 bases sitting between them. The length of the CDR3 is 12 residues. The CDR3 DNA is TGTGCCAGCAGTTTCCAGGGTCAGCCCCAGCATTTT. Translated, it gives CASSFQGQPQHF.

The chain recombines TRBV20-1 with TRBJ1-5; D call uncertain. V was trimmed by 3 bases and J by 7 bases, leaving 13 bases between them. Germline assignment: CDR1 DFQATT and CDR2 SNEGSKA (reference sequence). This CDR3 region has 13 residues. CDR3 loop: CSASKSGRQPQHF. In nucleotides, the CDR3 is TGCAGTGCTAGTAAGAGTGGGAGGCAGCCCCAGCATTTT.

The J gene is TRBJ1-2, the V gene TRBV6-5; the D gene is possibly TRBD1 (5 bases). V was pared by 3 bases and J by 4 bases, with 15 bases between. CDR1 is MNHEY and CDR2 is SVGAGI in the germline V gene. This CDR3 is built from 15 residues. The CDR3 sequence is CASSYDTVQGYGYTF. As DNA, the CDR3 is TGTGCCAGCAGTTATGATACCGTTCAGGGCTATGGCTACACCTTC.

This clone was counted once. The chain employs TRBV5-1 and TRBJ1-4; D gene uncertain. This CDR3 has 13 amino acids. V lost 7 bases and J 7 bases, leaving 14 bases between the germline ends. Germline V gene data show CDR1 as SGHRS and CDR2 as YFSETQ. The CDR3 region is CASGSSSGEKLFF. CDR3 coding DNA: TGCGCCAGCGGCAGCAGCTCGGGTGAAAAACTGTTTTTT.